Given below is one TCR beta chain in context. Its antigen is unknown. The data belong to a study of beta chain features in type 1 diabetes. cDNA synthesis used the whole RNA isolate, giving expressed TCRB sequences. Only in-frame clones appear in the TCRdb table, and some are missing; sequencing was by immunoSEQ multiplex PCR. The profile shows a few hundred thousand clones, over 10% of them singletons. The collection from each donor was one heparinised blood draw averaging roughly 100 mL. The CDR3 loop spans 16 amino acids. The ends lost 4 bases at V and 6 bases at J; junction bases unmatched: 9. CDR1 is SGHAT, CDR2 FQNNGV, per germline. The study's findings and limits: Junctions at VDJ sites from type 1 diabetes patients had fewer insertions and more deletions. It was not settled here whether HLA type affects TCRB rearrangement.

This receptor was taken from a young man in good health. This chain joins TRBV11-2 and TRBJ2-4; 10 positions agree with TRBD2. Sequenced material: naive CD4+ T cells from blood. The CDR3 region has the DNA TGTGCCAGCAGCTCGTTAGCGGGAGGCCAGAGAAACATTCAGTACTTC. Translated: CASSSLAGGQRNIQYF.